This entry describes one T cell receptor beta chain. Its target is not known. The germline V gene has CDR1 SGHKS and CDR2 YYEKEE (reference sequence). Trimming left V 4 bases short and J 0 bases short, with 14 bases between. The length of the CDR3 is 15 residues. The sample comes from a study of regulatory T cells in long-lasting Graves disease. Study in general: Persistent cases were those of Graves' disease that involved over 5 years of antithyroid drugs with positive TSH receptor antibodies.

Indicated time point: persistent/refractory GD, antithyroid drugs over 5 years with positive TRAb. Scientists built the TCR library using RNA that was extracted from PBMCs. Arm-PCR of CDR3 regions and iRepertoire HTBI primers were used to build TCR beta libraries. MiXCR was run by TCRdb on the multiplex PCR reads, yielding one entry per CDR3 protein. Here the sample spans roughly 300,000 distinct CDR3 sequences, around 20% being singletons. General study findings and limits: TRBV28, TRBJ1-2 and TRBJ2-5 were segments that persistent disease favored. Sampling was limited to peripheral blood rather than thyroid tissue. Small numbers of samples may have cut accuracy.

The clonotype comes from a female donor with Graves disease. The chain combines TRBV5-5 with TRBJ2-7; weak D call: TRBD1 (6 bases). The input for sequencing was peripheral blood mononuclear cells (PBMCs), taken when the disease was refractory, from a patient treated with antithyroid drugs. CDR3 region: CASSVQGTNSYEQYF. Here the CDR3 DNA reads TGTGCCAGCAGCGTGCAGGGGACAAACTCCTACGAGCAGTACTTC.